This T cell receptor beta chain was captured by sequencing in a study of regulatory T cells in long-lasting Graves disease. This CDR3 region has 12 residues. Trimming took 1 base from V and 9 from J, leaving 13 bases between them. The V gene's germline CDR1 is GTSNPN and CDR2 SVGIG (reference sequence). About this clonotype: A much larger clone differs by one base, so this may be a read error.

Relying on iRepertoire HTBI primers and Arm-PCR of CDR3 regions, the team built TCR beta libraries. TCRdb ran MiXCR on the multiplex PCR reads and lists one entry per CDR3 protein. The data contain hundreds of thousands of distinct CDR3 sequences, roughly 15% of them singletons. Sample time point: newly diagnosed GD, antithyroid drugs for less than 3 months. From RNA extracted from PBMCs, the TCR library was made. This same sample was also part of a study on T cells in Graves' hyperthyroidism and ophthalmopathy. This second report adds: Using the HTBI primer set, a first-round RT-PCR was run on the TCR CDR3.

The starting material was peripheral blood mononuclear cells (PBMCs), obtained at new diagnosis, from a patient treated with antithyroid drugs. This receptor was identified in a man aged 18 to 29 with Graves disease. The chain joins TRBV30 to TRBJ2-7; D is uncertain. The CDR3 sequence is CAWSAAAVAQYF. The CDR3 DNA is TGTGCCTGGAGTGCCGCCGCCGTAGCGCAGTACTTC.